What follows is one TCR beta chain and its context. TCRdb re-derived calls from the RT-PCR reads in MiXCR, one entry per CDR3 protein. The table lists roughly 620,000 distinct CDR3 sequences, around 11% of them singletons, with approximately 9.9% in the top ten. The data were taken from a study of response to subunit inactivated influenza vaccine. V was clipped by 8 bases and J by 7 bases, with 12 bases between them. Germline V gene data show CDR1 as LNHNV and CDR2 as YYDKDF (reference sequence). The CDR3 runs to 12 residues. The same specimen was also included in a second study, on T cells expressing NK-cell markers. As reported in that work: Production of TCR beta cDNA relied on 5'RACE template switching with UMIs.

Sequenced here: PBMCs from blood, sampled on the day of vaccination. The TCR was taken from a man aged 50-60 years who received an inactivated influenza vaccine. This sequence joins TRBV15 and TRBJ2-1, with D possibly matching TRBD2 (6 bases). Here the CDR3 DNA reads TGTGCCACCGCGGGACTCGGGAATGAGCAGTTCTTC. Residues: CATAGLGNEQFF.